A selection of T cell receptor beta chains follows, all from one sample in a study of spatial heterogeneity in lung cancer. Each CDR3 protein is one row after TCRdb ran MiXCR on the 5' RACE reads. The sample includes tens of thousands of distinct CDR3 sequences, around 7.1% of them seen just once. The material was PBMCs, obtained at surgery. These receptors were taken from a female donor with early-stage non-small cell lung cancer. The CDR3 runs from the conserved cysteine through the conserved F or W. Fields, in order: CDR3 DNA, CDR3 protein, D gene, clone size, J gene, V gene. D genes are given only for firm matches. Clone size appears in some rows only: once, few, many, or a class for an expanded clone.

DNA: TGTGCCAGCACCCAAGGGAGCCCGACTGAAGCTTTCTTT
CDR3: CASTQGSPTEAFF
D: -
size: many
J: TRBJ1-1
V: TRBV3-1

DNA: TGTGCCAGCTGCGGGACAGGGTTATTTTCTGGCACTGAAGCTTTCTTT
CDR3: CASCGTGLFSGTEAFF
D: TRBD1
size: -
J: TRBJ1-1
V: TRBV2

DNA: TGCAGCGTTGATAGGTCAAACACCGGGGAGCTGTTTTTT
CDR3: CSVDRSNTGELFF
D: -
size: many
J: TRBJ2-2
V: TRBV29-1

DNA: TGTGCCAGCAGCCAAAGGATATCTGGTCCCACAGATACGCAGTATTTT
CDR3: CASSQRISGPTDTQYF
D: -
size: many
J: TRBJ2-3
V: TRBV7-8

DNA: TGTGCCAGCAGTCCCCCCGTCACAGGGGCTCAGCCCCAGCATTTT
CDR3: CASSPPVTGAQPQHF
D: TRBD1
size: many
J: TRBJ1-5
V: TRBV28

DNA: TGTGCCAGCAGCGACAGGTCACCGGGGCCCCAGCATTTT
CDR3: CASSDRSPGPQHF
D: -
size: many
J: TRBJ1-5
V: TRBV6-2/TRBV6-3

DNA: TGTGCCAGCTCACCATTCGAGAGTAGACGCTCCCAAGAGACCCAGTACTTC
CDR3: CASSPFESRRSQETQYF
D: -
size: few
J: TRBJ2-5
V: TRBV18

DNA: TGCGCCAGCAGCCCGGCTGAAGCCGGGGAGCTGTTTTTT
CDR3: CASSPAEAGELFF
D: -
size: -
J: TRBJ2-2
V: TRBV5-1

DNA: TGTGCCAGCTCACCATCCAGGGCCGGGCCACTAGTCCACGAGCAGTACTTC
CDR3: CASSPSRAGPLVHEQYF
D: -
size: -
J: TRBJ2-7
V: TRBV18

DNA: TGTGCCAGCAGCTTTTACGATGAGCAGTTCTTC
CDR3: CASSFYDEQFF
D: -
size: few
J: TRBJ2-1
V: TRBV7-9

DNA: TGTGCCAGCACCCCCGAGTATCTGGGAAACACCATATATTTT
CDR3: CASTPEYLGNTIYF
D: -
size: many
J: TRBJ1-3
V: TRBV7-9

DNA: TGTGCCAGCAGCTCTGGGACAGGGAGGGTAACTTTCTTT
CDR3: CASSSGTGRVTFF
D: TRBD1
size: many
J: TRBJ1-1
V: TRBV7-9

DNA: TGTGCCAGCAGCTTCGGGGGTATGGGACTCGGCACAGATACGCAGTATTTT
CDR3: CASSFGGMGLGTDTQYF
D: -
size: many
J: TRBJ2-3
V: TRBV5-5